This entry features one TCR beta chain sequence. This receptor's antigen is unknown. Per-nucleotide qualities are absent, and no much larger clonotype sits a single base away. The time point label, read with the paper, signifies: baseline before first vaccination. Vaccinee samples came from UK trials COV001 and COV002, including a single-blind randomized controlled phase 2/3 trial of AZD1222 (ChAdOx1 nCoV-19) in healthy adults. Trial participant PBMC samples were collected at day 0 and day 28 after the second dose for TCRbeta chain sequencing. The CDR3 regions of human TCRbeta chains were subjected to immunosequencing. On the study's bioinformatics: TCRs in the repertoires were compared against a reference library of SARS-CoV-2-specific TCRs that had been generated with the MIRA antigen-specificity platform. Breadth meant the fraction of unique TCRs that were SARS-CoV-2-associated, whereas depth meant the fraction of total T cells that were SARS-CoV-2-associated. Each spike-specific TCR was assigned to its reactive spike region and to a CD4 or CD8 class using the MIRA data. Log10-transformed breadth and depth values were compared by one-way ANOVA with Sidak's multiple comparisons tests. The table was pulled from immuneACCESS by TCRdb, which kept in-frame rearrangements only. Such tables lose some clones; where checked, under half of the loss comes from unresolved V genes, and the rest has no known cause. Clone size and V and J calls were adopted from that table, with D and trimming inferred from the DNA. This sample has under 150,000 clones in its table, and 92% of those were observed once. About 3.2% of the sample rests with the top ten.

These data come from a study of T cell responses to AZD1222 COVID-19 vaccine (dated by TCRdb to about 2021). Regarding the research as a whole: AZD1222 recipients given second doses at about 4 weeks or at about 12 weeks were pooled, since spike-specific TCR depth and breadth were not found to differ between the two schedules. A total of around 240 trial participants underwent TCR sequencing, of whom 200 to 220 received two doses of AZD1222 and some 25 received two doses of the MenACWY control vaccine. Trial participants were enrolled by age into subgroups of 18-55, 56-69 and 70-plus years, and 148, 28 and 57 TCR-sequenced participants, respectively, were included in these subgroups.

Looking up the germline V gene yields CDR1 MDHEN and CDR2 SYDVKM. Taken from cysteine to phenylalanine, the CDR3 has 13 residues. Of all the DNA, just the CDR3 is kept, 39 bases in frame from base 1. Trimming takes 7 bases from V and 5 bases from J, and the germline ends sit 9 bases apart. What the work shows at the level of the full study, not this receptor alone: After two AZD1222 doses, spike-specific TCR breadth and depth were significantly higher than at day 0 and than in MenACWY recipients. In the small 56-69-year group, the increase in depth fell short of significance, most likely because of low power. Because no day 14 peak-response samples were available, the repertoires could be characterized only after the peak T cell response. CD4 TCRs associated with the vaccine covered the entire spike protein, and the dominant responses were in regions 160-218 and 743-854. Participants were mostly white British, with more females than males. The authors suggested clonal diversity may have been underestimated. Reportedly, almost half of the unique spike-specific TCRs recognized epitopes lying outside the regions that are mutated in the B.1.351 and B.1.1.7 variants. Conclusions about previously exposed vaccinees were limited because only six or seven AZD1222 recipients were SARS-CoV-2 seropositive at baseline.

Recombination linked TRBV28 to TRBJ1-6; tentative D gene TRBD1, with 5 bases matching. The TCR comes from an adult in good health. This material consisted of peripheral blood, taken on day 0 of AZD1222 vaccination. The DNA is as follows: TGTGCCAGCAAGACAGAACATAATTCACCCCTCCACTTT. Its translation reads: CASKTEHNSPLHF.